This TCR beta chain is from a study of blood T cell repertoires in COVID-19. On the study more broadly: Specimens from acute and convalescent COVID-19 originated in the United States, Italy and Spain. Nucleic acid was either cDNA or gDNA, and it came from T cells, B-cell-depleted T cells, or PBMCs.

The CDR3 contains 18 residues. Germline V lookup: CDR1 LNHDA, CDR2 SQIVND (reference sequence). With 1 base clipped from V and 4 bases from J, the junction kept 13 bases outside the gene matches. This clone showed up just once. Source study methods: Quantification of nucleated cells was approximated via reference gene primer amplification. The data were produced by immunoSEQ multiplex PCR, yet TCRdb's version contains in-frame clones alone and is incomplete. The D gene and trimming were derived from the DNA, and the V and J assignments and clone size from that table. The sample has over 130,000 clones, about 90% seen once.

The sequencing sample was made of peripheral blood. The rearrangement links TRBV19 to TRBJ2-5; 9 bases agree with TRBD2. The source of this sequence is a woman aged 55-70 years with active or convalescent COVID-19. The CDR3: CASSIGPLRRGGRETQYF. In DNA, the CDR3 is TGTGCCAGTAGTATAGGGCCCCTTCGGCGGGGGGGCAGAGAGACCCAGTACTTC.